Following are 7 T cell receptor beta chains from one sample sequenced in a study of blood T cell repertoires in COVID-19. TCRdb's copy holds only in-frame clones and misses some; the assay was immunoSEQ multiplex PCR. The table records 150,000 to 200,000 clones, approximately 84% of them present only once. Sequenced input: PBMCs or T cells enriched from blood (not recorded which). The receptors stem from a man aged 40-50 years who had recovered from COVID-19.

J is TRBJ1-1 and V is TRBV5-1; D is possibly TRBD1 (6 bases). From germline, CDR1 is SGHRS and CDR2 YFSETQ. Trimming took off 1 base at V and 4 bases at J, with 11 bases between the two ends. The CDR3 has 14 residues. The CDR3 spells CASSLQGGGTEAFF. The CDR3 DNA reads as TGCGCCAGCAGCTTGCAGGGAGGGGGCACTGAAGCTTTCTTT. The whole variable domain, filled in from reference TRBV5-1 and TRBJ1-1, reads KAGVTQTPRYLIKTRGQQVTLSCSPISGHRSVSWYQQTPGQGLQFLFEYFSETQRNKGNFPGRFSGRQFSNSRSEMNVSTLELGDSALYLCASSLQGGGTEAFFGQGTRLTVV.

The chain joins TRBV20-1 to TRBJ2-5; D perhaps matches TRBD2 (5 bases). CDR1 DFQATT and CDR2 SNEGSKA come from the germline V gene (reference sequence). The CDR3 runs 11 residues. The ends were cut back, 8 bases at V and 8 bases at J, with 15 bases in the middle. CDR3 coding DNA: TGCAGTCCCGGACTCGGAGGTACCCAGTACTTC. It translates to CSPGLGGTQYF.

V and J are TRBV5-5 and TRBJ2-2; 8 positions match TRBD2. V shed 1 base, J shed 9 bases, and the junction held 11 bases outside the gene matches. Germline V gives CDR1 SGHKS, CDR2 YYEKEE (reference sequence). The CDR3 has 16 residues. CDR3 sequence: CASSLTASGYGRELFF. CDR3 bases: TGTGCCAGCAGCTTGACGGCTAGCGGGTATGGCAGGGAGCTGTTTTTT. Variable domain in full (rest from reference TRBV5-5 and TRBJ2-2): DAGVTQSPTHLIKTRGQQVTLRCSPISGHKSVSWYQQVLGQGPQFIFQYYEKEERGRGNFPDRFSARQFPNYSSELNVNALLLGDSALYLCASSLTASGYGRELFFGEGSRLTVL.

The chain has TRBV29-1 and TRBJ1-3; TRBD1 is a possible D gene (5 bases). The CDR3 covers 16 residues. Trimming left V 0 bases short and J 0 bases short, with 12 bases between. Germline V gene lookup returns CDR1 SQVTM and CDR2 ANQGSEA. The CDR3: CSVEEWGLVSGNTIYF. The CDR3 DNA sequence: TGCAGCGTTGAAGAATGGGGACTGGTCTCTGGAAACACCATATATTTT.

The table lists this clone with a few counts. V is TRBV4-3 and J is TRBJ2-2; tentatively, D is TRBD1 (5 bases). Germline V lookup: CDR1 LGHNA, CDR2 YSLEER. CDR3 length equals 15 residues. Trimming removed 1 base at V and 4 bases at J, with 10 bases between. CDR3 nucleotide sequence: TGCGCCAGCAGCCAAGCGCAGGGTATCACCGGGGAGCTGTTTTTT. This sequence encodes CASSQAQGITGELFF.

The chain links TRBV28 to TRBJ1-5; 8 bases align to TRBD1. This CDR3 comprises 16 residues. Per the germline V gene, CDR1 is MDHEN and CDR2 is SYDVKM. The J segment lost 3 bases and the V segment lost 2 bases, leaving 6 bases of the junction unmatched. The CDR3, as DNA: TGTGCCAGCAGTTTAAGGGGACAGGCCCTCAATCAGCCCCAGCATTTT. This encodes CASSLRGQALNQPQHF.

In this sample, this clone turned up a few times. V and J are TRBV19 and TRBJ1-2; possibly TRBD1 for D (5 bases). Trimming pared 6 bases from V and 1 base from J, leaving 9 bases between. CDR3 length: 13 residues. Germline V gives CDR1 LNHDA, CDR2 SQIVND (reference sequence). CDR3 nucleotide sequence: TGTGCCAGTAGGCTTGACAGTAACTATGGCTACACCTTC. The encoded protein is CASRLDSNYGYTF.